Listed below are T cell receptor beta chains from one sample, sequenced in a study of blood T cell repertoires in COVID-19. Clones were sequenced by immunoSEQ multiplex PCR, and TCRdb holds only the in-frame ones, with some missing. In the table there are 70,000 to 95,000 clones, about 84% of which are singletons. Sequenced input: peripheral blood. The receptors shown here come from a woman aged 55-75 years with acute or convalescent COVID-19. Each CDR3 is given with its conserved first and last residue. Each record gives: CDR3 length, V gene, clone size, J gene, D gene, CDR3 protein, CDR3 DNA. D genes are given only for firm matches. Part of the rows lack a size; the others show once, few, many or a class for expanded clones.

14	TRBV5-6	.	TRBJ1-5	TRBD1	CASSLGQGDQPQHF	TGTGCCAGCAGCTTGGGACAGGGGGATCAGCCCCAGCATTTT
16	TRBV28	.	TRBJ1-5	.	CASSFGQGRTDQPQHF	TGTGCCAGCAGTTTCGGGCAGGGCAGGACCGACCAGCCCCAGCATTTT
14	TRBV21-1	.	TRBJ2-7	.	CASRRRYRYYEQYF	TGTGCCAGCAGAAGGAGATACAGGTACTACGAGCAGTACTTC
14	TRBV19	.	TRBJ1-2	.	CASSPDRALYGYTF	TGTGCCAGTAGTCCGGACAGAGCCCTCTATGGCTACACCTTC
14	TRBV21-1	.	TRBJ1-2	.	CASSKAGQGYGYTF	TGTGCCAGCAGCAAAGCGGGACAGGGGTATGGCTACACCTTC
14	TRBV6-1	.	TRBJ1-1	TRBD1	CASSEGQGGFSAFF	TGTGCCAGCAGTGAGGGACAGGGAGGATTTTCAGCTTTCTTT
16	TRBV5-1	.	TRBJ2-7	TRBD1	CASSGKTRGQGDEQYF	TGCGCCAGCAGCGGAAAGACGCGGGGACAGGGGGACGAGCAGTACTTC
15	TRBV5-1	once	TRBJ2-3	TRBD2	CASSSLLAVKGTQYF	TGCGCCAGCAGCTCGCTGCTAGCGGTTAAGGGTACGCAGTATTTT
14	TRBV28	.	TRBJ2-1	TRBD2	CASSSSGIYNEQFF	TGTGCCAGCAGCTCGAGCGGGATATACAATGAGCAGTTCTTC
16	TRBV19	.	TRBJ2-5	TRBD1	CASSPRTGQVQETQYF	TGTGCCAGTAGTCCCCGGACAGGGCAGGTTCAAGAGACCCAGTACTTC
14	TRBV5-1	once	TRBJ1-1	.	CASSLVVGGDSAFF	TGCGCCAGCAGCTTGGTAGTCGGGGGAGATTCGGCTTTCTTT
13	TRBV10-1	.	TRBJ2-7	TRBD1	CASTPGQGGQQYF	TGCGCCAGCACCCCGGGACAGGGGGGCCAGCAGTACTTC
13	TRBV3-1/TRBV3-2	.	TRBJ1-1	.	CASSQDLRAEAFF	TGTGCCAGCAGCCAAGATCTCCGGGCTGAAGCTTTCTTT
11	TRBV29-1	.	TRBJ2-7	.	CSGTTGLEQYF	TGCAGCGGAACCACAGGGTTAGAGCAGTACTTC
14	TRBV19	.	TRBJ1-2	TRBD1	CASSTGQGSYGYTF	TGTGCCAGTAGTACCGGACAGGGGAGCTATGGCTACACCTTC
16	TRBV10-3	.	TRBJ2-7	TRBD2	CAIRGLAGGPSYEQYF	TGTGCCATCAGGGGACTAGCGGGGGGTCCCTCCTACGAGCAGTACTTC
13	TRBV24-1	.	TRBJ2-5	TRBD2	CATSVTSEGGQYF	TGTGCCACCAGTGTGACTAGCGAAGGGGGCCAGTACTTC
13	TRBV6-4	.	TRBJ2-7	.	CASSSHQGYEQYF	TGTGCCAGCAGTTCCCACCAGGGATACGAGCAGTACTTC
16	TRBV11-2	.	TRBJ1-3	TRBD1	CASSLSGQGIGNTIYF	TGTGCCAGCAGCTTATCGGGACAGGGGATTGGAAACACCATATATTTT
18	TRBV15	.	TRBJ2-6	TRBD1	CATSKGQGVNSGANVLTF	TGTGCCACCAGCAAGGGACAGGGGGTAAACTCTGGGGCCAACGTCCTGACTTTC
13	TRBV6-1	.	TRBJ2-1	.	CASRRGDYNEQFF	TGTGCCAGCAGAAGGGGCGACTACAATGAGCAGTTCTTC
17	TRBV5-1	.	TRBJ1-2	TRBD1	CASRSLPGTGGGDGYTF	TGCGCCAGCAGATCCCTTCCCGGGACAGGGGGCGGTGATGGCTACACCTTC
14	TRBV7-9	.	TRBJ1-1	.	CASSLGLLNTEAFF	TGTGCCAGCAGCTTAGGACTCTTGAACACTGAAGCTTTCTTT
12	TRBV29-1	.	TRBJ1-2	TRBD1	CSGQRTGDGYTF	TGCAGCGGCCAGCGGACAGGGGATGGCTACACCTTC
17	TRBV3-1/TRBV3-2	.	TRBJ2-3	TRBD2	CASSPSRTSGSLDTQYF	TGTGCCAGCAGCCCTTCAAGGACTAGCGGGAGTCTTGATACGCAGTATTTT
16	TRBV7-3	.	TRBJ1-1	TRBD1	CASSPSPGQMNTEAFF	TGTGCCAGCAGCCCCTCCCCGGGACAGATGAACACTGAAGCTTTCTTT
14	TRBV18	.	TRBJ1-5	TRBD1	CASSPTGRNQPQHF	TGTGCCAGCTCACCGACAGGGCGGAATCAGCCCCAGCATTTT
15	TRBV27	once	TRBJ2-7	TRBD2	CASSSERGSSYEQYF	TGTGCCAGCAGTTCCGAGCGGGGGAGCTCCTACGAGCAGTACTTC
13	TRBV12-3/TRBV12-4	.	TRBJ1-1	.	CASKRQGYTEAFF	TGTGCCAGCAAGCGGCAGGGGTACACTGAAGCTTTCTTT
12	TRBV19	.	TRBJ2-1	.	CASSPIPGGQFF	TGTGCCAGTAGCCCTATCCCCGGAGGGCAGTTCTTC
15	TRBV13	.	TRBJ2-1	TRBD2	CASSLFSGRYNEQFF	TGTGCCAGCAGCTTATTTAGCGGGCGATACAATGAGCAGTTCTTC